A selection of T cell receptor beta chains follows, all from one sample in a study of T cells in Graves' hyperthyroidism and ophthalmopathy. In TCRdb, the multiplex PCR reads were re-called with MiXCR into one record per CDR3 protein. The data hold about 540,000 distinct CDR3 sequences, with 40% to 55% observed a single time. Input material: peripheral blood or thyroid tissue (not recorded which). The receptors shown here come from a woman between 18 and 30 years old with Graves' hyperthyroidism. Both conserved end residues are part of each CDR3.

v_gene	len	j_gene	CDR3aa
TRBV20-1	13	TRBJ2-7	CSARRTEVNEQYF
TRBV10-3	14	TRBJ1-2	CAISGDRAGMRYTF
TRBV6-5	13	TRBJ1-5	CASSLTGPSPQHF
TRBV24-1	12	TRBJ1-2	CATSEEGMGYTF
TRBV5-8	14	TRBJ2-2	CASSLGWLKRELFF
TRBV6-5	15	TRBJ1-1	CASSYSPHLNTEAFF
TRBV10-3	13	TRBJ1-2	CAISEGTGDGYTF
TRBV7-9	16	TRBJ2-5	CASSEGQTNSNQPQYF
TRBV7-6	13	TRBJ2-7	CASQQESSYEQYF
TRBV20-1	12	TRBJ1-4	CSASRDREKLFF
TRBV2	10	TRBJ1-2	CASNRGGYTF
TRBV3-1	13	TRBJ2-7	CASSFGLIYEQYF
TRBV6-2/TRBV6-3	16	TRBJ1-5	CASSYSGTVEYQPQHF
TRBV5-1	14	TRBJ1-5	CASSLDAGWQPQHF
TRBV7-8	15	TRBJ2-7	CASSLTASGRAVQYF
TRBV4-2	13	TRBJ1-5	CASSQARDQPQHF
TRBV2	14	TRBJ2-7	CASSGVLGTYEQYF
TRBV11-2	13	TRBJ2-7	CASSLQLPYEQYF
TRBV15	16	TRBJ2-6	CATSRTQGPGANVLTF
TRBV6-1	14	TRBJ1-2	CASSQGLANYGYTF
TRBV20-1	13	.	CSAGGRTINEQFF
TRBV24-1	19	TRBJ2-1	CATSDYALTTSGSYNEQFF